There are a few counts of the clone carrying this T cell receptor (beta chain). The data stem from a study of blood T cell repertoires in COVID-19. Study-level background: Italy, Spain and the United States were the sources of the convalescent and acute COVID-19 samples.

Data came from immunoSEQ multiplex PCR; TCRdb stores just in-frame clones and leaves some out. The table lists 180,000 or so clones, 70% to 90% of them singletons. Germline CDR1 is KGHSH and CDR2 is LQKENI. This CDR3 has 13 amino acids. Germline trimming cut 0 bases from V and 13 bases from J; bases unmatched to any gene: 3. Sequencing used peripheral blood. V gene TRBV18 combines with J gene TRBJ2-2; 9 nucleotides align to TRBD2. The TCR was taken from an elderly woman with acute or convalescent COVID-19. The CDR3 spells CASSPPSSGMLFF. The DNA for the CDR3 is TGTGCCAGCTCACCACCGTCTAGCGGGATGCTGTTTTTT.